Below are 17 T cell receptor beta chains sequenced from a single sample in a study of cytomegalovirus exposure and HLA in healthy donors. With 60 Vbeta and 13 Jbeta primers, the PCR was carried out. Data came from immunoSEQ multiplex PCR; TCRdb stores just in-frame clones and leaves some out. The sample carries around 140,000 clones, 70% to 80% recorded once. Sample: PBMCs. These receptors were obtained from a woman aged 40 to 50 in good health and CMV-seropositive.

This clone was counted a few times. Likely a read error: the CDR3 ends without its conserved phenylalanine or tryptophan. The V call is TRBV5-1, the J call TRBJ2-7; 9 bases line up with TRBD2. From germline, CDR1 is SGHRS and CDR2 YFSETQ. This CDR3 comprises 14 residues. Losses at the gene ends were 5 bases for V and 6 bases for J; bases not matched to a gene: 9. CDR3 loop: CASSSAGGRREQYL. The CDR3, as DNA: TGCGCCAGCAGTTCAGCGGGAGGACGTCGCGAGCAGTACCTC.

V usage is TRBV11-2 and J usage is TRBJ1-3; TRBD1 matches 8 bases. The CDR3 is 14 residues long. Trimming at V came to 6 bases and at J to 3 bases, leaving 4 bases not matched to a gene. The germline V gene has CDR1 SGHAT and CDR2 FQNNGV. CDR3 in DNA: TGTGCCAGCAGTACAGGGGGACGTGGAAACACCATATATTTT. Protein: CASSTGGRGNTIYF.

The CDR3 bases are TGCGCCAGCAGCTTGTTGCCTAGCGGTAAAGAGACCCAGTACTTC. Its translation is CASSLLPSGKETQYF. The chain couples TRBV5-1 to TRBJ2-5; 7 bases agree with TRBD2. In germline, CDR1 is SGHRS, CDR2 YFSETQ. CDR3 length: 15 residues. Trimming cost V 1 base and J 3 bases; bases outside gene matches: 6.

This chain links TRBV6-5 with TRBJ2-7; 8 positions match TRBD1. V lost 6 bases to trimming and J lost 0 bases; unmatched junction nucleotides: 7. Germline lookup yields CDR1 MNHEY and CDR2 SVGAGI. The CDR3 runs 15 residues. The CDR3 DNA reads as TGTGCCAGCAGCCTGGGACAGGCGAGCTCCTACGAGCAGTACTTC. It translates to CASSLGQASSYEQYF.

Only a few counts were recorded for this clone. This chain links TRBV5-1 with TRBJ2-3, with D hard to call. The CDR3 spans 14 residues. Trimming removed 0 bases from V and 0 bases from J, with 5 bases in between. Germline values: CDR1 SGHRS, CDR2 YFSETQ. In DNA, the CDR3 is TGCGCCAGCAGCTTGGGTACTAGCACAGATACGCAGTATTTT. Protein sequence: CASSLGTSTDTQYF. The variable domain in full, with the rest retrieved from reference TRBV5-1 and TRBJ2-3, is KAGVTQTPRYLIKTRGQQVTLSCSPISGHRSVSWYQQTPGQGLQFLFEYFSETQRNKGNFPGRFSGRQFSNSRSEMNVSTLELGDSALYLCASSLGTSTDTQYFGPGTRLTVL.

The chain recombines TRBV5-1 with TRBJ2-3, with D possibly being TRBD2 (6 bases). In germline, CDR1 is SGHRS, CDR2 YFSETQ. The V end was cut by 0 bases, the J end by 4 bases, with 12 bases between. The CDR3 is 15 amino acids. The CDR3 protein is CASSLGGGVPDTQYF. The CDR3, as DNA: TGCGCCAGCAGCTTGGGGGGAGGAGTGCCAGATACGCAGTATTTT.

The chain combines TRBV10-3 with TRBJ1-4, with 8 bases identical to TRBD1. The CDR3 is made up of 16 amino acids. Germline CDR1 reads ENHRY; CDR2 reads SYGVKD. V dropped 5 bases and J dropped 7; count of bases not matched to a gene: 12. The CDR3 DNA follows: TGTGCCATCAGTCCCCGTCCGGACAGGGTCTCTGAAAAACTGTTTTTT. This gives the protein CAISPRPDRVSEKLFF.

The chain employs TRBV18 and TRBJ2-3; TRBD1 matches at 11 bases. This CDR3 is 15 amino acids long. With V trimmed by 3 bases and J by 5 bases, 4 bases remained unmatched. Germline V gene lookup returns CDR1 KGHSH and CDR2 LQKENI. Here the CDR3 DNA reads TGTGCCAGCTCACCGCTGGGACAGGGGGAAGATACGCAGTATTTT. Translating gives CASSPLGQGEDTQYF.

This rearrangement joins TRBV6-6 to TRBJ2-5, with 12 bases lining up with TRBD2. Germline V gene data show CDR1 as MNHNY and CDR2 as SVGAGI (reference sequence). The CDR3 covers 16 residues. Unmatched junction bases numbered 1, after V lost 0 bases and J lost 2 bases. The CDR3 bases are TGTGCCAGCAGTTACTCTACTAGCGGGGGGCAAGAGACCCAGTACTTC. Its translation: CASSYSTSGGQETQYF.

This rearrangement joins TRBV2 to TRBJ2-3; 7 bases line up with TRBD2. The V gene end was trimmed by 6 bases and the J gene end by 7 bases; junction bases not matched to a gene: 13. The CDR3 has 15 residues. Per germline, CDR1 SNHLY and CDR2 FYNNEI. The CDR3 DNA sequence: TGTGCCAGCAGCCGGCTTTGGGCTAGCGGCTATACGCAGTATTTT. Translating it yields CASSRLWASGYTQYF.

CDR3 sequence: CASGGLAGAGELFF. The CDR3 DNA reads TGTGCCAGCGGGGGACTAGCGGGAGCCGGGGAGCTGTTTTTT. This chain links TRBV28 with TRBJ2-2, with TRBD2 matching 14 bases. V lost 8 bases to trimming and J lost 6 bases; unmatched junction nucleotides: 2. Germline V gene data show CDR1 as MDHEN and CDR2 as SYDVKM. The CDR3 sequence is 14 residues long.

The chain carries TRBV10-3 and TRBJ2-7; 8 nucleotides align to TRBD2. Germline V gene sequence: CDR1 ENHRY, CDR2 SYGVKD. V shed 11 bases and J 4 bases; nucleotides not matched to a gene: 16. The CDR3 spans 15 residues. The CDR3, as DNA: TGTGCCTCAACGGGCGGGCGGGAGGCTTATTACGAGCAGTACTTC. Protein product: CASTGGREAYYEQYF.

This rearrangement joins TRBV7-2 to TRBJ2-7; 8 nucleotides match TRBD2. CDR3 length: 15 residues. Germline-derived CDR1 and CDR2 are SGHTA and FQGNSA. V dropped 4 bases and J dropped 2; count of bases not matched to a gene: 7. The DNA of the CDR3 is TGTGCCAGCAGCTCCTTCCCGGGACTAGCCTACGAGCAGTACTTC. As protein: CASSSFPGLAYEQYF. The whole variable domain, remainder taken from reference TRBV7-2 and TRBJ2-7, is GAGVSQSPSNKVTEKGKDVELRCDPISGHTALYWYRQSLGQGLEFLIYFQGNSAPDKSGLPSDRFSAERTGGSVSTLTIQRTQQEDSAVYLCASSSFPGLAYEQYFGPGTRLTVT.

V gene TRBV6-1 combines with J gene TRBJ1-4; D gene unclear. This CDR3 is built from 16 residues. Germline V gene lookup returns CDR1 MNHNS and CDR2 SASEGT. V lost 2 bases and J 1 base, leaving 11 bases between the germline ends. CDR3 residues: CASSEHPRGTNEKLFF. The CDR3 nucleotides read TGTGCCAGCAGTGAACACCCTCGGGGAACTAATGAAAAACTGTTTTTT.

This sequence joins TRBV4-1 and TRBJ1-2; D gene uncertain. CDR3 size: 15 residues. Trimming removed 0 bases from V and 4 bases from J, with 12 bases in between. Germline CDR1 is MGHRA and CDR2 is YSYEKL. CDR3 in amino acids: CASSQDQVTPYGYTF. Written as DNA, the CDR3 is TGCGCCAGCAGCCAAGATCAAGTTACTCCCTATGGCTACACCTTC.

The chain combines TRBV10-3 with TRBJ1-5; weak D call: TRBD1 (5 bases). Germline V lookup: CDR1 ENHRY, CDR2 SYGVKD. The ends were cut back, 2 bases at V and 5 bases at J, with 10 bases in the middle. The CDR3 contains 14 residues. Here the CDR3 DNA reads TGTGCCATCAGTGAGATACAGGCCGATCAGCCCCAGCATTTT. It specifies CAISEIQADQPQHF.

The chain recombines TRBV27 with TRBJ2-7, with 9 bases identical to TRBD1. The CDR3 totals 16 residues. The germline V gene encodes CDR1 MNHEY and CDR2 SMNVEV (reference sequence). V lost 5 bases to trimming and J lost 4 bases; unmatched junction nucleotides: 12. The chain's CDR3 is CASSQATGQGVYEQYF. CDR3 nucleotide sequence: TGTGCCAGCAGTCAAGCCACGGGACAGGGCGTATACGAGCAGTACTTC.